The rows below give T cell receptor beta chains drawn from one sample of a study of regulatory T cells in long-lasting Graves disease. TCRdb reprocessed the multiplex PCR reads via MiXCR and lists one record per CDR3 protein. The data show about 300,000 distinct CDR3 sequences, with 18% seen just once and about 36% held by the top ten. The sequencing used peripheral blood mononuclear cells (PBMCs), collected at new diagnosis, from a patient treated with antithyroid drugs. The receptors shown here come from a female donor with Graves disease. Each CDR3 is given with its conserved first and last residue. D genes are given only for firm matches. Expanded clones are given a class, and other clones once, few, many or no size at all.

J | D | V | size | CDR3 | DNA
TRBJ2-3 | . | TRBV7-9 | many | CASSLLVDPGDTQYF | TGTGCCAGCAGCTTACTCGTCGACCCCGGGGATACGCAGTATTTT
TRBJ2-5 | . | TRBV20-1 | many | CSARDQGQQETQYF | TGCAGTGCTAGAGATCAAGGGCAGCAAGAGACCCAGTACTTC
TRBJ2-2 | TRBD2 | TRBV2 | many | CASSEVLAGVYTGELFF | TGTGCCAGCAGTGAAGTACTAGCGGGAGTATACACCGGGGAGCTGTTTTTT
TRBJ2-1 | TRBD2 | TRBV7-6 | few | CASSSGTSGNFNEQFF | TGTGCCAGCAGCTCGGGGACTAGCGGGAACTTCAATGAGCAGTTCTTC
TRBJ1-2 | . | TRBV10-3 | many | CAISESMTGGSLNYGYTF | TGTGCCATCAGTGAGTCGATGACGGGGGGCTCCCTTAACTATGGCTACACCTTC
TRBJ1-5 | . | TRBV19 | few | CASSHLNEGQPQHF | TGTGCCAGTAGTCACTTAAATGAGGGTCAGCCCCAGCATTTT
TRBJ2-2 | . | TRBV12-3/TRBV12-4 | many | CASNQGPGELFF | TGTGCCAGCAATCAGGGGCCCGGGGAGCTGTTTTTT
TRBJ2-6 | . | TRBV29-1 | few | CSVEGSVANVLTF | TGCAGCGTTGAAGGTTCGGTGGCCAACGTCCTGACTTTC
TRBJ2-1 | TRBD2 | TRBV7-9 | many | CASSPTSGNYNEQFF | TGTGCCAGCAGCCCAACTAGCGGGAATTACAATGAGCAGTTCTTC
TRBJ2-3 | TRBD2 | TRBV2 | many | CASLLAADTQYF | TGTGCCAGCTTACTAGCGGCAGATACGCAGTATTTT
TRBJ1-4 | TRBD1 | TRBV12-3/TRBV12-4 | many | CASSLVQGAVEKLFF | TGTGCCAGCAGTTTAGTACAGGGGGCGGTCGAAAAACTGTTTTTT
TRBJ2-2 | TRBD2 | TRBV10-1 | . | CASSGGGRANTGELFF | TGCGCCAGCAGTGGGGGCGGGAGGGCGAACACCGGGGAGCTGTTTTTT
TRBJ2-6 | TRBD1 | TRBV6-1 | few | CASKSTGRTGANVLTF | TGTGCCAGCAAATCGACAGGGCGGACTGGGGCCAACGTCCTGACTTTC
TRBJ2-5 | . | TRBV20-1 | many | CSAPDAVETQYF | TGCAGTGCCCCGGACGCGGTGGAGACCCAGTACTTC
TRBJ1-1 | . | TRBV4-1 | many | CASSQIGANTEAFF | TGCGCCAGCAGCCAAATTGGGGCGAACACTGAAGCTTTCTTT
TRBJ2-7 | . | TRBV15 | few | CATSRDLTDLSYEQYF | TGTGCCACCAGCAGAGATCTCACAGACCTTTCCTACGAGCAGTACTTC
TRBJ1-2 | . | TRBV11-2 | many | CASSSPSFVGYTF | TGTGCCAGCAGCTCCCCGAGCTTCGTCGGCTACACCTTC